The clone carrying this TCR beta chain was detected many times. What it recognizes is unknown. The source of the sample is a study of T cells in Graves' hyperthyroidism and ophthalmopathy. TCR beta CDR3 regions were amplified from RNA transcripts. HTBI primers were employed in a first-round RT-PCR of the TCR CDR3. Each CDR3 protein is one row after TCRdb ran MiXCR on the multiplex PCR reads. The table has 450,000 to 650,000 distinct CDR3 sequences, over 12% seen once; the top ten hold 7% to 9%. Points from the study as a whole: For ophthalmopathy, model prediction preceded onset by a median roughly 6.5 months. Most thyroid clonotypes expanded above 0.001 appeared in blood too. By a 13 V-J model, ophthalmopathy was set apart from stable hyperthyroidism.

The receptor's source is a woman aged 18-29 years with Graves' ophthalmopathy. Sequencing was performed on blood.

The CDR3 spells CASSWRPGLGPDEQFF. For the CDR3, the DNA is TGTGCCAGCAGCTGGCGCCCGGGACTAGGCCCAGATGAGCAGTTCTTC. The chain is built from TRBV5-8 and TRBJ2-1; TRBD2 agrees at 8 bases. After removal of 3 bases from V and 8 bases from J, the junction contained 13 bases not matched to a gene. The CDR3 has 16 residues. The V gene's germline CDR1 is SGHTS and CDR2 YDEGEE.